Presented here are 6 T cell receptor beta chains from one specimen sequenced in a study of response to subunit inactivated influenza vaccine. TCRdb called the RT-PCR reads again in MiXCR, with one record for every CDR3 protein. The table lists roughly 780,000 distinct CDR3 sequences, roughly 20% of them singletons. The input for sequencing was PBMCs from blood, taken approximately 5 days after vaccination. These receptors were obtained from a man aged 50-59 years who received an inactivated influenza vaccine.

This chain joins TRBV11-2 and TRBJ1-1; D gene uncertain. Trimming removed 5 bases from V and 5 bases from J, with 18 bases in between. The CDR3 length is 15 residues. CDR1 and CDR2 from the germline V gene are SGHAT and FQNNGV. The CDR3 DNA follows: TGTGCCAGCAGCCCCCAGCCCGAGGGAGGAACTGAAGCTTTCTTT. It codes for CASSPQPEGGTEAFF.

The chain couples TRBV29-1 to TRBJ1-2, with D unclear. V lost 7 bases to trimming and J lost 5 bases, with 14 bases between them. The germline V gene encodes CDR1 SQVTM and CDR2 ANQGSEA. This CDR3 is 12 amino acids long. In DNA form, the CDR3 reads TGCAGCGCAACGGTGGGTAGATATGGCTACACCTTC. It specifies CSATVGRYGYTF.

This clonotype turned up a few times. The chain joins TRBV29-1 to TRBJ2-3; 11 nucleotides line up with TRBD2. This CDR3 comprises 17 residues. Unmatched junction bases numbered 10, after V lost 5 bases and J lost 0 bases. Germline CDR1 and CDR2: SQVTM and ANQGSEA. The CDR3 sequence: CSVLGTSGSGSTDTQYF. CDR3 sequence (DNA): TGCAGCGTTCTGGGAACTAGCGGGAGTGGGAGCACAGATACGCAGTATTTT.

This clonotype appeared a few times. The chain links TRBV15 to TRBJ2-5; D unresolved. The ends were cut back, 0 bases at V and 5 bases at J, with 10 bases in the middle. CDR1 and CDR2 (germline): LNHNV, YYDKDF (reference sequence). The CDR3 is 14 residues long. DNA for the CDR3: TGTGCCACCAGCAGAGATTTGAAGGCGGAGACCCAGTACTTC. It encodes CATSRDLKAETQYF.

This CDR3 is CASSSRLRNEQFF. The CDR3 DNA follows: TGTGCCAGCAGCTCCCGTTTGAGAAATGAGCAGTTCTTC. The V gene is TRBV7-6, the J gene TRBJ2-1; no firm D call. The length of the CDR3 is 13 residues. Germline lookup yields CDR1 SGHVS and CDR2 FNYEAQ. The V end was cut by 4 bases, the J end by 7 bases, with 11 bases between.

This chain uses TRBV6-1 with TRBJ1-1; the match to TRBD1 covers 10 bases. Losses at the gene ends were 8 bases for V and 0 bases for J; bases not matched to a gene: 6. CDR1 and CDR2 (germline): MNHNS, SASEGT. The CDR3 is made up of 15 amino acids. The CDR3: CASGRTGGLNTEAFF. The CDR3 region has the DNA TGTGCCAGCGGCAGGACAGGGGGGTTGAACACTGAAGCTTTCTTT.